The T cell receptor beta chain under discussion was sequenced for a study of shared clonotypes between healthy human individuals. Whole-study findings and limits: Rarefaction demonstrated incomplete sorted-subset sequencing despite large depth.

This CDR3 is built from 15 residues. The germline V gene encodes CDR1 SGHVS and CDR2 FQNEAQ. Losses at the gene ends were 0 bases for V and 8 bases for J; bases not matched to a gene: 7. Of note for this clone: Its antigen is not identified.

TCRdb's table, derived via immunoSEQ multiplex PCR, lists solely in-frame clones and lacks some. Among around 700,000 clones listed, around 72% were seen once. The TCR was taken from a woman in her 30s in good health. The specimen sequenced was memory CD4+ T cells sorted from blood. Subset described: CD45RA-negative fraction. The chain recombines TRBV7-8 with TRBJ1-2, with 9 nucleotides matching TRBD1. CDR3 nucleotide sequence: TGTGCCAGCAGCTTAGCGGGGACAGGGTCTCGGGGCTACACCTTC. Translating it yields CASSLAGTGSRGYTF.